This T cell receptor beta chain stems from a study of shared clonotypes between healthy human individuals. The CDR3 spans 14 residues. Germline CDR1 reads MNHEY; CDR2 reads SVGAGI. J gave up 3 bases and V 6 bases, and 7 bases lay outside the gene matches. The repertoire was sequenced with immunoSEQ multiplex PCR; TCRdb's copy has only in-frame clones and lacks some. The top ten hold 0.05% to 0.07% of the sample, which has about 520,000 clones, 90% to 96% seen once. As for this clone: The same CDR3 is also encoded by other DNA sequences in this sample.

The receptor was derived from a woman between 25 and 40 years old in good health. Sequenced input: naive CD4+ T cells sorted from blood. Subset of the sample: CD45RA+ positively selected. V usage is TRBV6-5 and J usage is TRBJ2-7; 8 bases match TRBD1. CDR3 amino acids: CASSYSTGGYEQYF. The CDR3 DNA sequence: TGTGCCAGCAGCTATTCAACAGGGGGCTACGAGCAGTACTTC.